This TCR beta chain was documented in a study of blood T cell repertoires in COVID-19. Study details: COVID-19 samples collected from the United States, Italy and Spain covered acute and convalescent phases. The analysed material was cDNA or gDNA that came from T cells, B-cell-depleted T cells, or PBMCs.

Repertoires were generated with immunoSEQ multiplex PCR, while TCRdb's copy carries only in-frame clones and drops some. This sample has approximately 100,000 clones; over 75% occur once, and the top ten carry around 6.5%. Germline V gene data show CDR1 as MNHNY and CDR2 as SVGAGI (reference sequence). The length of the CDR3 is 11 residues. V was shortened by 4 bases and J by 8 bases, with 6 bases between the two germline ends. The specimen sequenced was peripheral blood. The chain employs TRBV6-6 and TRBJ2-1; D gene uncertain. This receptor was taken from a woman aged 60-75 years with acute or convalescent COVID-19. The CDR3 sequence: CASSSRDEQFF. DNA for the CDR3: TGTGCCAGCAGTTCAAGAGATGAGCAGTTCTTC.